These 14 T cell receptor beta chains came from one sample sequenced in a study of OX40 agonist ivuxolimab in advanced cancers. The data were produced by immunoSEQ multiplex PCR, yet TCRdb's version contains in-frame clones alone and is incomplete. The table shows more than 100,000 clones, with approximately 94% occurring only once. Sequencing used CD4+ or CD8+ T cells sorted from blood, obtained in a trial of the OX40 agonist ivuxolimab. The origin of the receptors is an adult with an advanced solid tumor such as melanoma, head and neck, liver or kidney cancer.

The chain is built from TRBV2 and TRBJ2-7; TRBD1 matches 11 bases. V shed 6 bases, J shed 5 bases, and the junction held 12 bases outside the gene matches. The CDR3 runs 16 residues. In germline, CDR1 is SNHLY, CDR2 FYNNEI. This chain's CDR3 is CASSHPRDRGGDEQYF. For the CDR3, the DNA is TGTGCCAGCAGCCACCCCCGGGACAGGGGGGGCGACGAGCAGTACTTC.

For the CDR3, the DNA is TGTGCCAGCAGGCGTCCCCGGGACAGGGATTCCTATAATTCACCCCTCCACTTT. Translated: CASRRPRDRDSYNSPLHF. The chain links TRBV28 to TRBJ1-6, with 9 bases lining up with TRBD1. V was pared by 6 bases and J by 1 base, with 10 bases of the junction left unmatched. Germline V gives CDR1 MDHEN, CDR2 SYDVKM. This CDR3 is built from 18 residues.

The chain joins TRBV5-4 to TRBJ2-3; 12 positions match TRBD2. The CDR3 is 17 amino acids. J lost 4 bases, V lost 0 bases, and 6 bases had no gene match. Per germline, CDR1 SGHNT and CDR2 YYREEE (reference sequence). The CDR3 sequence is CASSLETSGRQADTQYF. DNA for the CDR3: TGTGCCAGCAGCTTGGAGACTAGCGGGAGACAGGCAGATACGCAGTATTTT.

This clone was seen only a few times. The J gene is TRBJ2-5, the V gene TRBV5-1; D assignment may be TRBD1 or TRBD2 (5 bases each). CDR1 is SGHRS, CDR2 YFSETQ, per germline. Trimming pared 3 bases from V and 2 bases from J, leaving 14 bases between. The CDR3 spans 15 residues. The CDR3 reads CASSYSGTDQETQYF. DNA of the CDR3: TGCGCCAGCAGCTACTCCGGGACCGATCAAGAGACCCAGTACTTC. Together with reference TRBV5-1 and TRBJ2-5, the CDR3 gives the full variable domain: KAGVTQTPRYLIKTRGQQVTLSCSPISGHRSVSWYQQTPGQGLQFLFEYFSETQRNKGNFPGRFSGRQFSNSRSEMNVSTLELGDSALYLCASSYSGTDQETQYFGPGTRLLVL.

This clone was counted a few times. Other DNA variants within this sample encode the same CDR3. The chain has TRBV29-1 and TRBJ1-5; D uncertain. Germline V lookup: CDR1 SQVTM, CDR2 ANQGSEA. The CDR3 loop spans 12 amino acids. V lost 4 bases and J lost 5, with 9 bases in between. This CDR3 reads CSVGARDQPQHF. The CDR3, as DNA: TGCAGCGTTGGAGCCCGGGATCAGCCCCAGCATTTT.

This clone has only one observation. The chain combines TRBV5-6 with TRBJ1-5; D not resolved. V was trimmed by 1 base and J by 2 bases, leaving 7 bases between them. The germline V gene encodes CDR1 SGHDT and CDR2 YYEEEE. The length of the CDR3 is 14 residues. The CDR3 DNA follows: TGTGCCAGCAGCTTGATCGATGGCAATCAGCCCCAGCATTTT. Translating gives CASSLIDGNQPQHF.

Here the CDR3 reads CASSHMGRVGAFF. In DNA, the CDR3 is TGTGCCAGCAGCCATATGGGGCGTGTCGGAGCTTTCTTT. V usage is TRBV7-9 and J usage is TRBJ1-1; the D gene is possibly TRBD1 (5 bases). V dropped 5 bases and J dropped 10 bases, with 17 bases sitting between them. This CDR3 has 13 residues. Germline CDR1 reads SEHNR; CDR2 reads FQNEAQ (reference sequence). Full variable domain (remainder filled in from reference TRBV7-9 and TRBJ1-1): DTGVSQNPRHKITKRGQNVTFRCDPISEHNRLYWYRQTLGQGPEFLTYFQNEAQLEKSRLLSDRFSAERPKGSFSTLEIQRTEQGDSAMYLCASSHMGRVGAFFGQGTRLTVV.

In the case of this clone: The sample carries other DNA sequences with the same CDR3. CDR3: CASSLLATNEKLFF. The CDR3 DNA reads TGCGCCAGCAGCTTACTAGCAACTAATGAAAAACTGTTTTTT. This rearrangement joins TRBV5-1 to TRBJ1-4; D ambiguous. V was clipped by 2 bases and J by 0 bases, with 5 bases between them. This CDR3 contains 14 residues. Germline lookup yields CDR1 SGHRS and CDR2 YFSETQ.

The genes are TRBV28 and TRBJ1-4; TRBD1 aligns across 9 bases. This CDR3 has 16 residues. The ends lost 1 base at V and 6 bases at J; junction bases unmatched: 6. Germline values: CDR1 MDHEN, CDR2 SYDVKM. The CDR3 here is CASSLFIRDRDEKLFF. CDR3 coding DNA: TGTGCCAGCAGTTTATTTATTCGGGACAGGGATGAAAAACTGTTTTTT.

The chain recombines TRBV28 with TRBJ1-6; D call uncertain. Trimming took off 6 bases at V and 0 bases at J, with 9 bases between the two ends. Germline-derived CDR1 and CDR2 are MDHEN and SYDVKM. This CDR3 spans 15 amino acids. In nucleotides, the CDR3 is TGTGCCAGCAGCCTCCCTAGCTCCTATAATTCACCCCTCCACTTT. This sequence encodes CASSLPSSYNSPLHF.

This sequence joins TRBV7-3 and TRBJ1-3; D not resolved. Germline CDR1 SGHTA, CDR2 FQGTGA. This CDR3 is 15 amino acids long. Trimming pared 2 bases from V and 0 bases from J, leaving 8 bases between. The CDR3 sequence is CASSLVLASGNTIYF. The CDR3 coding sequence is TGTGCCAGCAGCTTAGTGCTAGCCTCTGGAAACACCATATATTTT.

The chain is built from TRBV18 and TRBJ1-3; tentatively, D is TRBD1 (5 bases). CDR1 KGHSH and CDR2 LQKENI come from the germline V gene. V lost 5 bases, J lost 0 bases, and 14 bases lay in between. This CDR3 has 16 amino acids. The CDR3 DNA reads TGTGCCAGCTCATCAGGGCCAGGGAGCTCTGGAAACACCATATATTTT. Its translation: CASSSGPGSSGNTIYF.

The rearrangement links TRBV5-6 to TRBJ2-5, with 7 bases identical to TRBD1. The CDR3 extends over 15 amino acids. V gave up 4 bases and J gave up 5 bases; unmatched junction bases: 11. Germline-derived CDR1 and CDR2 are SGHDT and YYEEEE. CDR3 in amino acids: CASSTGTARTETQYF. The CDR3 region has the DNA TGTGCCAGCAGCACCGGGACAGCGCGTACGGAGACCCAGTACTTC.

The rearrangement uses TRBV5-4 and TRBJ2-7; 8 nucleotides line up with TRBD2. Trimming at V came to 5 bases and at J to 3 bases, leaving 4 bases not matched to a gene. This CDR3 is built from 13 residues. In germline, CDR1 is SGHNT, CDR2 YYREEE (reference sequence). CDR3 amino acids: CASSSSGRYEQYF. The CDR3 coding sequence is TGTGCCAGCAGTTCTAGCGGGCGCTACGAGCAGTACTTC.